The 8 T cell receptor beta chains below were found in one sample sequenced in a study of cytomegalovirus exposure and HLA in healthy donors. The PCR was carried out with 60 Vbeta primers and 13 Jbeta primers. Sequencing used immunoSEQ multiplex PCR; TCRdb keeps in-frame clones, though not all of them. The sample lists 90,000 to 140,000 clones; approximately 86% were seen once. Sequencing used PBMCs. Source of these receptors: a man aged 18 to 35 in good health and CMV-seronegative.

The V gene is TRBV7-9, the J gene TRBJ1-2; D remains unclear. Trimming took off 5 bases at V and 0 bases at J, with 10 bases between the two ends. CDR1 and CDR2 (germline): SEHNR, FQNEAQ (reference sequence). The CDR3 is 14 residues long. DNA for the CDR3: TGTGCCAGCAGCCCGACCGGGACTAACTATGGCTACACCTTC. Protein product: CASSPTGTNYGYTF.

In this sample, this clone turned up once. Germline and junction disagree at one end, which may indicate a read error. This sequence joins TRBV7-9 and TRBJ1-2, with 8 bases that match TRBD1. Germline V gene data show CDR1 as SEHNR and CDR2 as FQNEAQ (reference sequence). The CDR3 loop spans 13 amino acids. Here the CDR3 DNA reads TGTTCCAGCAGCCTGACAGGGGCGGGTGGCTACACCTTC. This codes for CSSSLTGAGGYTF.

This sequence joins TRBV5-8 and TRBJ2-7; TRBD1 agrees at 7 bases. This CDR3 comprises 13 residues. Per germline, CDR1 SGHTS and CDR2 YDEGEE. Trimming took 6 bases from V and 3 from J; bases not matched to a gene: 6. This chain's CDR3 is CASNPRQGYEQYF. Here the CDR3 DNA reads TGTGCCAGCAACCCCAGACAGGGCTACGAGCAGTACTTC.

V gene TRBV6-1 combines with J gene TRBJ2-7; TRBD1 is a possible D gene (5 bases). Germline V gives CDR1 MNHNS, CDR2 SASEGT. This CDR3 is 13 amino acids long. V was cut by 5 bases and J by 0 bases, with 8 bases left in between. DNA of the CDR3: TGTGCCAGCAGTTATCAGGGCTCCTACGAGCAGTACTTC. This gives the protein CASSYQGSYEQYF.

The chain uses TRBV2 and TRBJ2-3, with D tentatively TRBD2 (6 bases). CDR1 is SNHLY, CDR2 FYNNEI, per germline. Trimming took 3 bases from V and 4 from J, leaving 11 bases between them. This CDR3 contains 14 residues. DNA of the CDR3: TGTGCCAGCAGTGACCCGGGAGAGGCAGATACGCAGTATTTT. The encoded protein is CASSDPGEADTQYF.

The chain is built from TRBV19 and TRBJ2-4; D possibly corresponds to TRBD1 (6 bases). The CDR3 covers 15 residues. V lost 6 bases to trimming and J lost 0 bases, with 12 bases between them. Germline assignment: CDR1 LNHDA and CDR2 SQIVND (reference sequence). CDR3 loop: CASRSTGTAKNIQYF. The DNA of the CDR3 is TGTGCCAGTAGATCGACAGGAACAGCCAAAAACATTCAGTACTTC.

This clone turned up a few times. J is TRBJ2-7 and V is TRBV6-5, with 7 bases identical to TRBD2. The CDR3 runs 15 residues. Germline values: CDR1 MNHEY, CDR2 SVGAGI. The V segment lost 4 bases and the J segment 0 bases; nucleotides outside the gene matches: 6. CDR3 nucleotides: TGTGCCAGCAGTTCGGGGGGAGGGAGCTCCTACGAGCAGTACTTC. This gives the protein CASSSGGGSSYEQYF.

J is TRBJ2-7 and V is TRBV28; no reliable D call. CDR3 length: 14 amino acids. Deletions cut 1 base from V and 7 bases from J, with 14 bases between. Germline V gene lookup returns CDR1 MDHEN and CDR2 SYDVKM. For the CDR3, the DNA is TGTGCCAGCAGTTTATCCCCAAATTTGAGAGAGCAGTACTTC. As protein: CASSLSPNLREQYF.